Described below is a single T cell receptor (beta chain) sequence and its context. CDR3 length equals 16 residues. This sample is part of a study of blood T cell repertoires in COVID-19. At the level of the study: Acute and convalescent COVID-19 specimens originated in the United States, Italy and Spain. Sample material is recorded as cDNA or gDNA derived from T cells, B-cell-depleted T cells, or PBMCs.

In the source study's methods: Amplified reference gene primers provided the basis for estimating nucleated cell counts. The repertoire was sequenced with immunoSEQ multiplex PCR; TCRdb's copy has only in-frame clones and lacks some. Clone size and the V and J calls come from that table; the DNA yielded D and trimming. Counted here are tens of thousands of clones, 85% occurring once; the ten biggest clones make up around 39%. What was sequenced was peripheral blood. V and J are TRBV21-1 and TRBJ2-1; the table's D call, TRBD2, was not checked against the DNA. TRBV21-1 is a recognized pseudogene. The clonotype was recovered from a man older than 75 with acute or convalescent COVID-19. The CDR3 region has the DNA TGTGCCAGCAGCAAAGTATTTAGCGGGGCTACCGGTGAGCAGTTCTTC. Translation gives CASSKVFSGATGEQFF.